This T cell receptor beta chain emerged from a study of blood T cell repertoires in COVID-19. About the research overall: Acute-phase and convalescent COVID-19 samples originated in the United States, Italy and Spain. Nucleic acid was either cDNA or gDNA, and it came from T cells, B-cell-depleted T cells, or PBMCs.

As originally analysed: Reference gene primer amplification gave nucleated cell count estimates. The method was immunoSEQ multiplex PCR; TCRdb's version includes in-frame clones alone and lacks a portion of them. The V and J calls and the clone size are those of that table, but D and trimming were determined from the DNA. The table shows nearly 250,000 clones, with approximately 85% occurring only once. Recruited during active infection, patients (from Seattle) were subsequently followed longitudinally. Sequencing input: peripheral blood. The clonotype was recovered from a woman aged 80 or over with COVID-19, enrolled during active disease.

Here the CDR3 reads CASSPAGKATTGTDTQYF. CDR3 coding DNA: TGTGCCAGCAGCCCCGCGGGGAAGGCCACCACTGGCACAGATACGCAGTATTTT. The V and J genes are TRBV5-4 and TRBJ2-3; D is perhaps TRBD2 (6 bases). V was shortened by 4 bases and J by 1 base, with 22 bases between the two germline ends. Germline V gene lookup returns CDR1 SGHNT and CDR2 YYREEE (reference sequence). The CDR3 is made up of 18 amino acids.